These T cell receptor beta chains were read from a single sample in a study of cytomegalovirus exposure and HLA in healthy donors. Generated by immunoSEQ multiplex PCR, the TCRdb table keeps only in-frame clones and is missing some. The table records about 180,000 clones, about 80% of them present only once. Input material: PBMCs. These receptors originate from a man aged 18 to 30 in good health and CMV-seronegative. Both conserved end residues are part of each CDR3. Fields, in order: V gene, J gene, D gene, clone size, CDR3 protein, CDR3 DNA. The D gene is left open where the match is weak. Expanded clones are given a class, and other clones once, few, many or no size at all.

>TRBV7-9|TRBJ1-3|NA|few
CASSLAGGSGNTIYF
TGTGCCAGCAGCTTAGCCGGGGGATCGGGAAACACCATATATTTT
>TRBV6-5|TRBJ2-2|TRBD1|NA
CASTRTGGVPGELFF
TGTGCCAGCACCCGGACAGGGGGCGTCCCCGGGGAGCTGTTTTTC
>TRBV4-3|TRBJ2-1|TRBD2|once
CASSQDLAGEQFF
TGCGCCAGCAGCCAGGATCTAGCGGGGGAGCAGTTCTTC
>TRBV5-1|TRBJ1-4|NA|NA
CASRRDGRNEKLFF
TGCGCCAGCAGGCGGGACGGTCGTAATGAAAAACTGTTTTTT
>TRBV30|TRBJ1-1|TRBD1|NA
CAWSVGQGACEAFF
TGTGCCTGGAGTGTGGGACAGGGGGCTTGTGAAGCTTTCTTT
>TRBV7-9|TRBJ2-7|TRBD2|once
CASSLYGGGTSYEQYF
TGTGCCAGCAGCTTATACGGCGGGGGGACCTCCTACGAGCAGTACTTC
>TRBV30|TRBJ2-5|TRBD2|NA
CAWSKAASGLAQYF
TGTGCCTGGAGTAAGGCGGCTAGCGGGTTGGCCCAGTACTTC
>TRBV19|TRBJ1-1|TRBD1|NA
CASRPWTGRRGEAFF
TGTGCCAGTAGACCGTGGACAGGGAGGAGGGGTGAAGCTTTCTTT
>TRBV5-6|TRBJ2-1|TRBD2|NA
CASSVARVAGGYEQFF
TGTGCCAGCAGCGTTGCCCGTGTAGCGGGAGGCTATGAGCAGTTCTTC
>TRBV6-1|TRBJ2-7|NA|NA
CASRLETGGSYEQYF
TGTGCCAGCAGGTTAGAGACCGGGGGCTCCTACGAGCAGTACTTC
>TRBV19|TRBJ1-1|TRBD1|NA
CASSSLQGKGNTEAFF
TGTGCCAGTAGTAGCCTACAGGGGAAGGGGAACACTGAAGCTTTCTTT
>TRBV9|TRBJ2-1|TRBD2|NA
CASSVEDGRALLNEQFF
TGTGCCAGCAGCGTAGAGGACGGGAGGGCCCTTTTAAATGAGCAGTTCTTC
>TRBV5-6|TRBJ2-3|NA|NA
CASSLQGNTDTQYF
TGTGCCAGCAGCTTACAGGGTAATACAGATACGCAGTATTTT
>TRBV18|TRBJ1-2|TRBD1|NA
CASSHPGQGDYGYTF
TGTGCCAGCTCCCACCCCGGCCAGGGGGACTATGGCTACACCTTC
>TRBV7-3|TRBJ1-1|NA|NA
CASSLRPNTEAFF
TGTGCCAGCAGCTTGAGGCCGAACACTGAAGCTTTCTTT
>TRBV5-4|TRBJ2-7|TRBD1|NA
CASSGRTGGNYEQYF
TGTGCCAGCAGCGGACGGACAGGGGGCAACTACGAGCAGTACTTC
>TRBV30|TRBJ1-4|TRBD1|NA
CAWSVGGRGGKLFF
TGTGCCTGGAGTGTAGGGGGCCGGGGAGGAAAACTGTTTTTT
>TRBV29-1|TRBJ2-3|TRBD2|NA
CSVEDGLAGVADTQYF
TGCAGCGTTGAAGACGGGCTAGCGGGAGTGGCAGATACGCAGTATTTT